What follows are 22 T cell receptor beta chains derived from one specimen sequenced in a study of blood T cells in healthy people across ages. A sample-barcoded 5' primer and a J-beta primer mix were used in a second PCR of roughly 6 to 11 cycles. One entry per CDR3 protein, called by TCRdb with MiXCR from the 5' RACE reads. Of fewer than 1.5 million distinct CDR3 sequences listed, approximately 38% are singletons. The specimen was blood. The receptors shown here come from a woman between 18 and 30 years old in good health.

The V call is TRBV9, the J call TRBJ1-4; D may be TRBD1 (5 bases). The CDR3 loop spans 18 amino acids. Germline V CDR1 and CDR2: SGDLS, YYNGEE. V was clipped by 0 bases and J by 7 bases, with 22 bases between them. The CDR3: CASSVAIPTGGKSEKLFF. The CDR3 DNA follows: TGTGCCAGCAGCGTAGCCATACCAACGGGGGGGAAGAGTGAAAAACTGTTTTTT.

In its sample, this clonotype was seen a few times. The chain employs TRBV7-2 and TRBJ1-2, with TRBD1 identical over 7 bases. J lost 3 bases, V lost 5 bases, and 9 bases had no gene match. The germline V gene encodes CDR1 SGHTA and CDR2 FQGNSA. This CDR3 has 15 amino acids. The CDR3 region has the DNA TGTGCCAGCAGCACGTGGGACAGAGCACACTATGGCTACACCTTC. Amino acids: CASSTWDRAHYGYTF.

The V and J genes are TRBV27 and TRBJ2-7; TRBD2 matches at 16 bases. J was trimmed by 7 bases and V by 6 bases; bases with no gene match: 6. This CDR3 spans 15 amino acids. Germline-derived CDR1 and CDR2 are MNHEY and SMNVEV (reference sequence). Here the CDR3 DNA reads TGTGCCAGCAGGGGACTAGCGGGAGGGTACAATGAGCAGTACTTC. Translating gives CASRGLAGGYNEQYF.

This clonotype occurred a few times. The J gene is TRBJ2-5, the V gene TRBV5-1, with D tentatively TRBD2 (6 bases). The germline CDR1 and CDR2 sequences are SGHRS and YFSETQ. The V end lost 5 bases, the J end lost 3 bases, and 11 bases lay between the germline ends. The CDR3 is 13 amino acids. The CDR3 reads CASRATGEETQYF. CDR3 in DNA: TGCGCCAGCAGGGCAACGGGGGAAGAGACCCAGTACTTC.

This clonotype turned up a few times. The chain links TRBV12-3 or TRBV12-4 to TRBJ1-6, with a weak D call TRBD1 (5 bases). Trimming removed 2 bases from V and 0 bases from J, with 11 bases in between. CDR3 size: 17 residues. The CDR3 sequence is CASSLLGGSSYNSPLHF. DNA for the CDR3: TGTGCCAGCAGTTTACTTGGGGGGAGCTCCTATAATTCACCCCTCCACTTT.

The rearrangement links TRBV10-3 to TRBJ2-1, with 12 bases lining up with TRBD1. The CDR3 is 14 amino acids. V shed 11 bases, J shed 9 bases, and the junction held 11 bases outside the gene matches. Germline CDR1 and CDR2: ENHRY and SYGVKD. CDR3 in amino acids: CAARPGTGGSEQFF. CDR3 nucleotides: TGTGCCGCCAGACCCGGGACAGGGGGCAGTGAGCAGTTCTTC.

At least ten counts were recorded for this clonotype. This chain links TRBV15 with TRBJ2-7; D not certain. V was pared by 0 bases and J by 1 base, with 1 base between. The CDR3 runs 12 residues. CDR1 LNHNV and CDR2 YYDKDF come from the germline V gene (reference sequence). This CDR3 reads CATSRDSYEQYF. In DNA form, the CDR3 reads TGTGCCACCAGCAGAGATTCCTACGAGCAGTACTTC.

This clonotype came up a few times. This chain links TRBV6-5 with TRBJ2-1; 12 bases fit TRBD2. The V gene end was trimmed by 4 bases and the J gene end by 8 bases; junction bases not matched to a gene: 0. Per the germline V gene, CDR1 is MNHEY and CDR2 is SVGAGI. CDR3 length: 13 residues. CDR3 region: CASSWTSGDEQFF. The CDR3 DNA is TGTGCCAGCAGTTGGACTAGCGGGGATGAGCAGTTCTTC.

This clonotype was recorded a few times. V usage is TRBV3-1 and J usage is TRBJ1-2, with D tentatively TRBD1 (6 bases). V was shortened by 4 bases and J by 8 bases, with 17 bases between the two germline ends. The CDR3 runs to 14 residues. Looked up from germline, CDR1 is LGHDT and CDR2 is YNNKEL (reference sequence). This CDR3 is CASSPNTGRVGYTF. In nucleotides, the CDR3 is TGTGCCAGCAGCCCGAATACAGGGCGAGTGGGCTACACCTTC.

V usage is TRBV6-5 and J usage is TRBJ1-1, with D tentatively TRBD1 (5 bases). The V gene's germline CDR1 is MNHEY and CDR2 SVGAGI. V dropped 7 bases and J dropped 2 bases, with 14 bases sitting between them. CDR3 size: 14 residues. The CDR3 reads CASNLGEGNTEAFF. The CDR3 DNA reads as TGTGCCAGCAATTTGGGGGAGGGTAACACTGAAGCTTTCTTT.

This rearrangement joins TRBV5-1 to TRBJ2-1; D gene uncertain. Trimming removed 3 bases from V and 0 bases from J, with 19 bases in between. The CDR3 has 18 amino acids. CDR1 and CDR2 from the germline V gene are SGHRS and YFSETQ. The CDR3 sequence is CASSSTSPFLSSYNEQFF. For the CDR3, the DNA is TGCGCCAGCAGCTCAACGTCTCCCTTCCTGAGCTCCTACAATGAGCAGTTCTTC. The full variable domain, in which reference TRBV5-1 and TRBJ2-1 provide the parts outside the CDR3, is KAGVTQTPRYLIKTRGQQVTLSCSPISGHRSVSWYQQTPGQGLQFLFEYFSETQRNKGNFPGRFSGRQFSNSRSEMNVSTLELGDSALYLCASSSTSPFLSSYNEQFFGPGTRLTVL.

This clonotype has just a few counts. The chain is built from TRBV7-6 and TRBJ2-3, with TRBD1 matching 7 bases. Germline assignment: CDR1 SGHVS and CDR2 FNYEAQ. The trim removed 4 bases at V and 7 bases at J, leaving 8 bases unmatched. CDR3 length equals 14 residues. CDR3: CASSSPQGGHTQYF. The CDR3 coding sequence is TGTGCCAGCAGCTCCCCCCAAGGGGGCCATACGCAGTATTTT.

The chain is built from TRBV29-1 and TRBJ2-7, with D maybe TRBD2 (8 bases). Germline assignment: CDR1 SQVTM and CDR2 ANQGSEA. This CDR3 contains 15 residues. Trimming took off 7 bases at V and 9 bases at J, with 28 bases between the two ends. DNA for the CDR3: TGCAGCGCTAATCCTTCTTCGGGAGGGGGCTGGGGGCAGTACTTC. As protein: CSANPSSGGGWGQYF.

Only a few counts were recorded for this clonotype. The CDR3 loop is CASSLFSGANVLTF. The CDR3 nucleotides are TGTGCCAGCAGTTTATTCTCTGGGGCCAACGTCCTGACTTTC. This chain connects TRBV27 to TRBJ2-6; D remains ambiguous. CDR3 length: 14 amino acids. V was pared by 1 base and J by 0 bases, with 1 base between. Looked up from germline, CDR1 is MNHEY and CDR2 is SMNVEV (reference sequence).

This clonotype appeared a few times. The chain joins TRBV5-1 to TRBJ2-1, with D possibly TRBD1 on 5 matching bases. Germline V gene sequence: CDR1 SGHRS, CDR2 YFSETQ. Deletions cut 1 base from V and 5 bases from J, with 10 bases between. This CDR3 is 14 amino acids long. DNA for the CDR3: TGCGCCAGCAGCTTGAAAGACAGAAACAATGAGCAGTTCTTC. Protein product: CASSLKDRNNEQFF. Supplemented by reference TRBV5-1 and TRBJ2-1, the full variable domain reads KAGVTQTPRYLIKTRGQQVTLSCSPISGHRSVSWYQQTPGQGLQFLFEYFSETQRNKGNFPGRFSGRQFSNSRSEMNVSTLELGDSALYLCASSLKDRNNEQFFGPGTRLTVL.

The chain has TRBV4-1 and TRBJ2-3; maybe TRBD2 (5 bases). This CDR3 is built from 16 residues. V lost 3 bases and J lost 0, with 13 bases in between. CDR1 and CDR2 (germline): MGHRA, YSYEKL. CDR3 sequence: CASSHPGKPSTDTQYF. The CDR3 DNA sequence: TGCGCCAGCAGCCATCCCGGGAAGCCAAGCACAGATACGCAGTATTTT.

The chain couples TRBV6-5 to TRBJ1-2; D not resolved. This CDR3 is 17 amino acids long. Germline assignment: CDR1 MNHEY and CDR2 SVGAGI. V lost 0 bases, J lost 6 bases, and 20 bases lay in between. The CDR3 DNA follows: TGTGCCAGCAGTTACTCCCAGTTGAGGGCCGCTCGGAATGGCTACACCTTC. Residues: CASSYSQLRAARNGYTF.

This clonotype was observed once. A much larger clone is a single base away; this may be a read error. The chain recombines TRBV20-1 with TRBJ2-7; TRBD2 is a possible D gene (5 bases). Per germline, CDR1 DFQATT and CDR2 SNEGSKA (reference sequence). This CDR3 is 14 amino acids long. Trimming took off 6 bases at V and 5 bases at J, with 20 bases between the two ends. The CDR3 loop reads CSAPAGILANEQYF. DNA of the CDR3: TGCAGTGCCCCGGCCGGGATCCTAGCCAACGAGCAGTACTTC.

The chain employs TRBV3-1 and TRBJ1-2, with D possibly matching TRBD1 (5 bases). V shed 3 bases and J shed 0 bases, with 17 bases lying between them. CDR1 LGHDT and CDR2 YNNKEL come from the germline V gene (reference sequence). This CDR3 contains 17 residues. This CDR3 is CASSHQYDGQTNYGYTF. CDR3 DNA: TGTGCCAGCAGCCATCAATATGACGGACAAACTAACTATGGCTACACCTTC.

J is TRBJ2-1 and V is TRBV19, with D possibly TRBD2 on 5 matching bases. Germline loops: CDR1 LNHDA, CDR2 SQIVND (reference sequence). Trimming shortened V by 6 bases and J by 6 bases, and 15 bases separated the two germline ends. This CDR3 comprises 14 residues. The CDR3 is CASSPSWAGNEQFF. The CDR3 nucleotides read TGTGCCAGTAGCCCCTCTTGGGCGGGCAATGAGCAGTTCTTC.

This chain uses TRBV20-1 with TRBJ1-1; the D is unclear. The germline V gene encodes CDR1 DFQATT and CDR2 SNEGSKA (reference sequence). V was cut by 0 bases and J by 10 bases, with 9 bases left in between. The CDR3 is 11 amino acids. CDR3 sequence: CSARDPPGAFF. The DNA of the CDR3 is TGCAGTGCTAGAGATCCCCCTGGAGCTTTCTTT.

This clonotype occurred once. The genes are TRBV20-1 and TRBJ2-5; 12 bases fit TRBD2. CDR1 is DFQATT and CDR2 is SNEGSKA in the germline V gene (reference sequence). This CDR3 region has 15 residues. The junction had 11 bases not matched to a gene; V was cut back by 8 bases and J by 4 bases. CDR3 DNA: TGCAGTACTACCGGGACTAGCGGGCATGGAGAGACCCAGTACTTC. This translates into CSTTGTSGHGETQYF.